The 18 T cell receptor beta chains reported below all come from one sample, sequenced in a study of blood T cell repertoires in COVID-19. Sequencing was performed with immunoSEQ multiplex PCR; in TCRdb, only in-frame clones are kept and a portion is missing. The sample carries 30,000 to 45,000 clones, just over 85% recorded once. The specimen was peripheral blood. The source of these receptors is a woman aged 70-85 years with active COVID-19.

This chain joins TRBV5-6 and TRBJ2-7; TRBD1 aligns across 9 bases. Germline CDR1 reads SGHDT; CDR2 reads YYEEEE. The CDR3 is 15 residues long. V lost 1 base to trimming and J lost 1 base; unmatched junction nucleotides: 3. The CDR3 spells CASSLPGQGSYEQYF. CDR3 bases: TGTGCCAGCAGCTTGCCGGGACAGGGTTCCTACGAGCAGTACTTC.

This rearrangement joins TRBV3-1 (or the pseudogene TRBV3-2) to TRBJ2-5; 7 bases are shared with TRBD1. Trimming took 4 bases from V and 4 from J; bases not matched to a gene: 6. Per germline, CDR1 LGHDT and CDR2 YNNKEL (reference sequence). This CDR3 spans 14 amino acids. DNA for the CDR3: TGTGCCAGCAGCCCTAGGACAGGCGCAGAGACCCAGTACTTC. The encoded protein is CASSPRTGAETQYF.

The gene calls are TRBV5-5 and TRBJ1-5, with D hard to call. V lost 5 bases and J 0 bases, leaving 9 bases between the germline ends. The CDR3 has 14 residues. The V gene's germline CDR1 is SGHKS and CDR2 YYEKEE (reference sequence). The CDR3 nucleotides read TGTGCCAGCAGTCCGGGATATAGCAATCAGCCCCAGCATTTT. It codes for CASSPGYSNQPQHF.

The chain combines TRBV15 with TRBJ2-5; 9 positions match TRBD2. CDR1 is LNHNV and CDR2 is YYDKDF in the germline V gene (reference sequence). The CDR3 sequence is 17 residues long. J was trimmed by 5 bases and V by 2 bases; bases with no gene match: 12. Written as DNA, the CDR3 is TGTGCCACCAGCAGAACCCCAGGGCGGGGGGGCGATGAGACCCAGTACTTC. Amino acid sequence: CATSRTPGRGGDETQYF.

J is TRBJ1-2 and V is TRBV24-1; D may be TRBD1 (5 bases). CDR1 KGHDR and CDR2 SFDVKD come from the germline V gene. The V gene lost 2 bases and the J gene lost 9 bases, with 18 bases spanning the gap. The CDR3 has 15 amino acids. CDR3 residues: CATSDSGVLGSRYTF. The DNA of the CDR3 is TGTGCCACCAGTGATTCGGGGGTCCTGGGGAGTCGCTACACCTTC.

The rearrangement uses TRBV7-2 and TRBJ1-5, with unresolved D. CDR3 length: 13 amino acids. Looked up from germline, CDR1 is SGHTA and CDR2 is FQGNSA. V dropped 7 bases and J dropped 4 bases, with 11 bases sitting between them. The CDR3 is CASTREANQPQHF. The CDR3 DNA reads TGTGCCAGCACCCGGGAGGCTAATCAGCCCCAGCATTTT.

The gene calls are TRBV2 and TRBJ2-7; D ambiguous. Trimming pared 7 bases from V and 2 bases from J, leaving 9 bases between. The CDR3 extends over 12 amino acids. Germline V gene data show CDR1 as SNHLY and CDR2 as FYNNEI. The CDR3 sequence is CASNGQAYEQYF. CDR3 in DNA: TGTGCCAGCAATGGGCAGGCCTACGAGCAGTACTTC.

The CDR3: CASSESSGGYTF. The CDR3 bases are TGTGCCAGCAGTGAGTCATCGGGGGGCTACACCTTC. This chain joins TRBV2 and TRBJ1-2; no definite D call. The CDR3 consists of 12 residues. Germline V gives CDR1 SNHLY, CDR2 FYNNEI. V shed 3 bases and J shed 8 bases, with 10 bases lying between them.

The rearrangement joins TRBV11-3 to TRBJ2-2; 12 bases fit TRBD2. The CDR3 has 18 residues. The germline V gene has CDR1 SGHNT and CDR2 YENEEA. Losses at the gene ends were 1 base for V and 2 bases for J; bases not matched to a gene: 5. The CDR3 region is CASSLALAGGSNTGELFF. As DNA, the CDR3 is TGTGCCAGCAGCTTAGCACTAGCGGGGGGTTCCAACACCGGGGAGCTGTTTTTT.

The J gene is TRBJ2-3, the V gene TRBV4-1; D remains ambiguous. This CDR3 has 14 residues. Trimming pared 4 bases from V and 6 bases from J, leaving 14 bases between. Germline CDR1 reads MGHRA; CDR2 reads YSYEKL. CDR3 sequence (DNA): TGCGCCAGCAGCCCACAAGGAACCGGGGATACGCAGTATTTT. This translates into CASSPQGTGDTQYF.

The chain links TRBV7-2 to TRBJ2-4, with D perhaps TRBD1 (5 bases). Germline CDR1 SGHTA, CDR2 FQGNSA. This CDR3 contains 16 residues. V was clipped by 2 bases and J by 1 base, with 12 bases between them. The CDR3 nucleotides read TGTGCCAGCAGCTTAACGCAGGGTGGCGCCAAAAACATTCAGTACTTC. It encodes CASSLTQGGAKNIQYF. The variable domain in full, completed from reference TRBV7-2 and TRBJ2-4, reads GAGVSQSPSNKVTEKGKDVELRCDPISGHTALYWYRQSLGQGLEFLIYFQGNSAPDKSGLPSDRFSAERTGGSVSTLTIQRTQQEDSAVYLCASSLTQGGAKNIQYFGAGTRLSVL.

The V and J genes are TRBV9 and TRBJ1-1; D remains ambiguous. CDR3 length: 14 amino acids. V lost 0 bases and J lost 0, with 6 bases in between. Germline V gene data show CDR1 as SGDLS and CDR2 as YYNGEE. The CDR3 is CASSVGQMNTEAFF. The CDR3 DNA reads TGTGCCAGCAGCGTAGGGCAGATGAACACTGAAGCTTTCTTT.

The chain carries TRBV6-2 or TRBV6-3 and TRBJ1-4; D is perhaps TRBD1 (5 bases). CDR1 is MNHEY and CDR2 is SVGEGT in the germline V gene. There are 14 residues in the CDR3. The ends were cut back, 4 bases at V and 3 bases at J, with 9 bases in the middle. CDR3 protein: CASSFQGANEKLFF. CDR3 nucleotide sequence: TGTGCCAGCAGTTTCCAGGGTGCTAATGAAAAACTGTTTTTT.

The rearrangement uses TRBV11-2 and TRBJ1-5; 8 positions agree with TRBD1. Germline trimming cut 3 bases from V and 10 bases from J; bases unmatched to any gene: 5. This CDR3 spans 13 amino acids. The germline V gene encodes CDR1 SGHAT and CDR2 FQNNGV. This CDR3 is CASSFDRGTPQHF. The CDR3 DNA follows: TGTGCCAGCAGCTTCGACAGGGGAACCCCCCAGCATTTT. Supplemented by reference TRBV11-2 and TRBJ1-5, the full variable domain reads EAGVAQSPRYKIIEKRQSVAFWCNPISGHATLYWYQQILGQGPKLLIQFQNNGVVDDSQLPKDRFSAERLKGVDSTLKIQPAKLEDSAVYLCASSFDRGTPQHFGDGTRLSIL.

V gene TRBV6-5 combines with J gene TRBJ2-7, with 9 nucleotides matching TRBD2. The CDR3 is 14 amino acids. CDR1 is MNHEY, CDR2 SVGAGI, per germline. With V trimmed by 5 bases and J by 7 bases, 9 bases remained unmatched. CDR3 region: CASSRGGAQREQYF. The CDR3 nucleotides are TGTGCCAGCAGTCGCGGGGGGGCGCAAAGGGAGCAGTACTTC.

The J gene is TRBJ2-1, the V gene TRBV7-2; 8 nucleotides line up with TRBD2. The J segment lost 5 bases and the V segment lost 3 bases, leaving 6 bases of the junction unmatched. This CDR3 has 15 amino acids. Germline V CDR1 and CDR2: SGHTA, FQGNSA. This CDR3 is CASSFWTSNNNEQFF. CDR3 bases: TGTGCCAGCAGCTTTTGGACTAGCAACAACAATGAGCAGTTCTTC.

The CDR3 DNA is TGTGCCAGCAGCTTAGATAGGCAAGGGACACCTTACACCGGGGAGCTGTTTTTT. Translating it yields CASSLDRQGTPYTGELFF. This chain uses TRBV11-3 with TRBJ2-2; possible D gene TRBD1, 6 bases. V was cut by 0 bases and J by 3 bases, with 17 bases left in between. CDR1 and CDR2 from the germline V gene are SGHNT and YENEEA. This CDR3 spans 18 amino acids.

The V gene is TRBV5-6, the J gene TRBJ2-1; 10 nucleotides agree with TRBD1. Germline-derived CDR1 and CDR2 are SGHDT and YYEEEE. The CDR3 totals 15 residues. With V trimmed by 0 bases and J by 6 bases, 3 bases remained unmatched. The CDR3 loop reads CASSLEGQGFNEQFF. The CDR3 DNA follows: TGTGCCAGCAGCTTGGAGGGACAGGGGTTCAATGAGCAGTTCTTC.